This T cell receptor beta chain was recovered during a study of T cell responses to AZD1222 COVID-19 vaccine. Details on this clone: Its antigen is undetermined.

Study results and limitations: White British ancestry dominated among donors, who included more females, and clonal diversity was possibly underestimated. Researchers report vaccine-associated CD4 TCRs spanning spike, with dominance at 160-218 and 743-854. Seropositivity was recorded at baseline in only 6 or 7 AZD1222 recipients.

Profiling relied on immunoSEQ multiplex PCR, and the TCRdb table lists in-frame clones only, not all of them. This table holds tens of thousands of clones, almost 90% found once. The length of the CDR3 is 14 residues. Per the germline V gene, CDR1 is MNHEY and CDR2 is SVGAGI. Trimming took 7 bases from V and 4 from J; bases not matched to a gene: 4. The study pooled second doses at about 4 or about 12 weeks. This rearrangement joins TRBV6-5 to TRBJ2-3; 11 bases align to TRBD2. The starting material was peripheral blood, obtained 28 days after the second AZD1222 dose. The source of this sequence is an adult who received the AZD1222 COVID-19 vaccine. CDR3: CASTKLAGADTQYF. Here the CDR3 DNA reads TGTGCCAGCACCAAACTAGCGGGAGCAGATACGCAGTATTTT.